The rows below give T cell receptor beta chains drawn from one sample of a study of shared clonotypes between healthy human individuals. Sequencing was performed with immunoSEQ multiplex PCR; in TCRdb, only in-frame clones are kept and a portion is missing. The table lists hundreds of thousands of clones, around 78% of them singletons. Material: PBMCs. The receptors originated from a woman aged 40 to 50 in good health. Some clones in this sample may be carry-over from other donors' samples. The CDR3 runs from the conserved cysteine through the conserved F or W. Fields, in order: CDR3 protein, V gene, clone size, J gene. Clone size is stated in some rows and not others, as once, few, many or a class when expanded.

CDR3: CASSSGQYTEAFF
V: TRBV7-9
size: .
J: TRBJ1-1

CDR3: CASSFLGQGAYGYTF
V: TRBV7-2
size: .
J: TRBJ1-2

CDR3: CASGSYEQYF
V: TRBV7-9
size: .
J: TRBJ2-7

CDR3: CAWSKGIDNEQFF
V: TRBV30
size: few
J: TRBJ2-1

CDR3: CASSLQPGHTDTQYF
V: TRBV7-2
size: .
J: TRBJ2-3

CDR3: CASSSGRAQPQHF
V: TRBV18
size: .
J: TRBJ1-5

CDR3: CASREGAGTNEKLFF
V: TRBV5-1
size: few
J: TRBJ1-4

CDR3: CASSLGGGSFGEQYF
V: TRBV5-3
size: .
J: TRBJ2-7

CDR3: CASSLAGQDYEQYF
V: TRBV7-2
size: .
J: TRBJ2-7

CDR3: CASSGPGLAGGDTQYF
V: TRBV7-9
size: .
J: TRBJ2-3

CDR3: CASSQDGGPPTDTQYF
V: TRBV4-2
size: .
J: TRBJ2-3

CDR3: CAWSLRTSGANVLTF
V: TRBV30
size: .
J: TRBJ2-6

CDR3: CASGPEMHTQYF
V: TRBV12-5
size: .
J: TRBJ2-3

CDR3: CASSLGRVEGDYGYTF
V: TRBV19
size: .
J: TRBJ1-2

CDR3: CASSFLGFGGYTF
V: TRBV28
size: .
J: TRBJ1-2

CDR3: CASSLGQRTKTIGQYF
V: TRBV7-2
size: .
J: TRBJ2-7

CDR3: CASSAGAVADTQYF
V: TRBV6-1
size: few
J: TRBJ2-3

CDR3: CASSQGLAGVADTQYF
V: TRBV4-1
size: .
J: TRBJ2-3

CDR3: CASTPGQGFGEQYF
V: TRBV2
size: .
J: TRBJ2-7

CDR3: CASSLRGRGETQYF
V: TRBV7-8
size: once
J: TRBJ2-5

CDR3: CASSQDYGTSLGRIVQPQHF
V: TRBV4-1
size: few
J: TRBJ1-5

CDR3: CASSNRAEQYF
V: TRBV19
size: .
J: TRBJ2-7

CDR3: CASSGYLQGARNSPLHF
V: TRBV25-1
size: .
J: TRBJ1-6

CDR3: CASTGEGRQPQHF
V: TRBV28
size: .
J: TRBJ1-5

CDR3: CASSLAPGGGAEQFF
V: TRBV5-1
size: .
J: TRBJ2-1

CDR3: CASSNTGVSSGANVLTF
V: TRBV19
size: few
J: TRBJ2-6

CDR3: CASSRPGLTYEQYF
V: TRBV28
size: few
J: TRBJ2-7

CDR3: CASSPGLAGNTIYF
V: TRBV19
size: .
J: TRBJ1-3

CDR3: CASSLAGGDTQYF
V: TRBV7-9
size: .
J: TRBJ2-3

CDR3: CASSLAPGPISNQPQHF
V: TRBV7-2
size: .
J: TRBJ1-5

CDR3: CASSFTRSTGANVLTF
V: TRBV11-2
size: .
J: TRBJ2-6

CDR3: CAGHTSGRGVGELFF
V: TRBV2
size: .
J: TRBJ2-2

CDR3: CAWSAPWLAERYTGELFF
V: TRBV30
size: .
J: TRBJ2-2

CDR3: CASRKTGIPEAFF
V: TRBV7-9
size: once
J: TRBJ1-1

CDR3: CASSQDLPTMTGTTGELFF
V: TRBV4-1
size: .
J: TRBJ2-2

CDR3: CSVRKTSGTDTQYF
V: TRBV29-1
size: .
J: TRBJ2-3

CDR3: CASSPARSGQAYEQYF
V: TRBV5-1
size: .
J: TRBJ2-7

CDR3: CASSVEAGGTDTQYF
V: TRBV6-4
size: .
J: TRBJ2-3

CDR3: CASSVGGQGARTGELFF
V: TRBV9
size: .
J: TRBJ2-2

CDR3: CASSSGQGVDTQYF
V: TRBV28
size: few
J: TRBJ2-3

CDR3: CASSSTGDPGELFF
V: TRBV6-4
size: few
J: TRBJ2-2

CDR3: CASSLSGGETQYF
V: TRBV5-4
size: .
J: TRBJ2-5

CDR3: CAWSRGLAYEQFF
V: TRBV30
size: .
J: TRBJ2-1

CDR3: CASSLGLTRGETQYF
V: TRBV7-3
size: .
J: TRBJ2-5

CDR3: CASRPGTDESYEQYF
V: TRBV5-1
size: once
J: TRBJ2-7

CDR3: CASSIKGTEAFF
V: TRBV6-9
size: many
J: TRBJ1-1